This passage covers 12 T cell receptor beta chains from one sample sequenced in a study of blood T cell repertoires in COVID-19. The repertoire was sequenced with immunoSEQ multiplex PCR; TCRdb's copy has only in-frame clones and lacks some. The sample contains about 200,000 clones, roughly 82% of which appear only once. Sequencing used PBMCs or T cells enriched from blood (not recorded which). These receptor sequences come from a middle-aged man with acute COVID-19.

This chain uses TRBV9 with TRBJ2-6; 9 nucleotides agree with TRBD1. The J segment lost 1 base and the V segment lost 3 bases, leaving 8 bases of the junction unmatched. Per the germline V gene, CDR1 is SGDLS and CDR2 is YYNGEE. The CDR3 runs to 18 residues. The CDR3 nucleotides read TGTGCCAGCAGCGGACCCGGGACAGGGAGATCTGGGGCCAACGTCCTGACTTTC. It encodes CASSGPGTGRSGANVLTF. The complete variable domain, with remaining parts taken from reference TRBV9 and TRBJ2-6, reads DSGVTQTPKHLITATGQRVTLRCSPRSGDLSVYWYQQSLDQGLQFLIQYYNGEERAKGNILERFSAQQFPDLHSELNLSSLELGDSALYFCASSGPGTGRSGANVLTFGAGSRLTVL.

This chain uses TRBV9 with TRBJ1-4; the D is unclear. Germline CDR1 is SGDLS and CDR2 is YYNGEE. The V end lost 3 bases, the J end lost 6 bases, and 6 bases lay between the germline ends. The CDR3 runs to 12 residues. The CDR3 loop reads CASSASDEKLFF. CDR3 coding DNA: TGTGCCAGCAGCGCGTCGGATGAAAAACTGTTTTTT.

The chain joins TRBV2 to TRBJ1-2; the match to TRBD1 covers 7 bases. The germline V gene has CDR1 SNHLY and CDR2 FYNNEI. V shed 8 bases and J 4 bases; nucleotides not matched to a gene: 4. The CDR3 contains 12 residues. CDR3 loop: CASQDRPYGYTF. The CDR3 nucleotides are TGTGCCAGCCAGGACAGGCCCTATGGCTACACCTTC.

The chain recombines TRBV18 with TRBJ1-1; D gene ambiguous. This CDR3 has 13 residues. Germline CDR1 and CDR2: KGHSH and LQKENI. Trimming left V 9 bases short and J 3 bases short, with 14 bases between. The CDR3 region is CASRGAPDTEAFF. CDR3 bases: TGTGCCAGTCGGGGAGCTCCGGACACTGAAGCTTTCTTT.

Here the CDR3 reads CASRPRDRGAKNIQYF. The CDR3 nucleotides are TGTGCCAGTAGACCCCGAGACAGGGGAGCCAAAAACATTCAGTACTTC. This chain connects TRBV19 to TRBJ2-4, with 8 bases fitting TRBD1. J was trimmed by 0 bases and V by 6 bases; bases with no gene match: 7. CDR3 size: 16 residues. CDR1 is LNHDA and CDR2 is SQIVND in the germline V gene (reference sequence).

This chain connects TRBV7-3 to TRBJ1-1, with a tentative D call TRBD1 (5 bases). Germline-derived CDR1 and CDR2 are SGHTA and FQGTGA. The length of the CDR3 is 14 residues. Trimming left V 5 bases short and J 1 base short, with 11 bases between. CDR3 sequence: CASSVGHANTEAFF. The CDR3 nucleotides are TGTGCCAGCAGCGTTGGACACGCGAACACTGAAGCTTTCTTT.

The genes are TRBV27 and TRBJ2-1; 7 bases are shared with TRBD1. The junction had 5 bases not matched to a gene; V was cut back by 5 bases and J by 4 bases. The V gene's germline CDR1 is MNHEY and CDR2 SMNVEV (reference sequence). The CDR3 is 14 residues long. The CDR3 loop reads CASSHRDRYNEQFF. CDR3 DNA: TGTGCCAGCAGTCACCGGGACAGATACAATGAGCAGTTCTTC.

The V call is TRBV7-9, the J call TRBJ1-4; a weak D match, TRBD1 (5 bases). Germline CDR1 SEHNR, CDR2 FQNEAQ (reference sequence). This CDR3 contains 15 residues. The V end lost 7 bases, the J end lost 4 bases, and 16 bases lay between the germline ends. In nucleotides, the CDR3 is TGTGCCAGCATTTTTAGCGGGGGGGATAATGAAAAACTGTTTTTT. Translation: CASIFSGGDNEKLFF.

CDR3 bases: TGCAGCGTAGGGGACTCCGTGGGAGTGGAGCAGTTCTTC. Protein product: CSVGDSVGVEQFF. The chain couples TRBV29-1 to TRBJ2-1, with D possibly being TRBD2 (6 bases). Deletions cut 6 bases from V and 10 bases from J, with 19 bases between. CDR3 size: 13 residues. From germline, CDR1 is SQVTM and CDR2 ANQGSEA.

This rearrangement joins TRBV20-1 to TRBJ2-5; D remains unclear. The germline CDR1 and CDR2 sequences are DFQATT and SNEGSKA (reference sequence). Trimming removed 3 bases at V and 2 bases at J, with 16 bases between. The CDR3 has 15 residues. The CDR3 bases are TGCAGTGCTAGTTATTCGCAGTTAAGACAAGAGACCCAGTACTTC. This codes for CSASYSQLRQETQYF.

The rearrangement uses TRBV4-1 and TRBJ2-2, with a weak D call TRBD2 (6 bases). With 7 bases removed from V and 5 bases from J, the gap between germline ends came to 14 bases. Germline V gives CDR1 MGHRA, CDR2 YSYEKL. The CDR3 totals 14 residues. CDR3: CASTPGTSTGELFF. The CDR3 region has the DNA TGCGCCAGCACTCCGGGGACTTCTACCGGGGAGCTGTTTTTT.

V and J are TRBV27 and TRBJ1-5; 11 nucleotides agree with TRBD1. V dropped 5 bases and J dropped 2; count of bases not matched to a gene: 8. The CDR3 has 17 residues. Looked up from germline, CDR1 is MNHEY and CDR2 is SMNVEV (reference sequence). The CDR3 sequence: CASSPDRGRRGNQPQHF. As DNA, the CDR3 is TGTGCCAGCAGTCCGGACAGGGGGCGCCGAGGCAATCAGCCCCAGCATTTT.